This record looks at one T cell receptor beta chain sequence and its context. Its antigen is not known. Cells sorted by CD45RO/CCR7/CD25/CD127/CD95/CD27 comprised CD4+ naive, central memory, regulatory and stem cell-like memory cells. The sample originates from a study of beta chain features in type 1 diabetes. CDR3 length: 14 amino acids. V was clipped by 3 bases and J by 3 bases, with 11 bases between them. From germline, CDR1 is SGHTA and CDR2 FQGNSA. Overall study results and limits: VDJ junctions from type 1 diabetes patients carried fewer insertions and larger deletions.

Every bit of the isolated RNA underwent reverse transcription, so sequencing read expressed TCRB transcripts. The table came from immunoSEQ multiplex PCR; TCRdb's copy has only in-frame clones and leaves some out. The sample consists of over 500,000 clones, roughly a sixth of them appearing once. Sequencing was carried out using naive CD4+ T cells from blood. The TCR was taken from a man aged 18 to 30 in good health. V is TRBV7-2 and J is TRBJ1-1, with D perhaps TRBD1 (6 bases). The CDR3 reads CASSFQGRDTEAFF. CDR3 nucleotide sequence: TGTGCCAGCAGCTTTCAGGGGCGAGACACTGAAGCTTTCTTT.